The sequence of this TCR beta chain was determined in a study of cytomegalovirus exposure and HLA in healthy donors. CDR3 length: 13 residues. In germline, CDR1 is MNHEY, CDR2 SMNVEV (reference sequence). The junction had 5 bases not matched to a gene; V was cut back by 3 bases and J by 7 bases. This PCR relied on a set of 60 Vbeta primers and 13 Jbeta primers. Here immunoSEQ multiplex PCR was the method, and the copy in TCRdb shows in-frame clones only, minus some. Its table lists 200,000 to 250,000 clones. The gene calls are TRBV27 and TRBJ2-7; TRBD1 agrees at 8 bases. Input material: PBMCs. The sequence came from a woman younger than 45 in good health and CMV-seropositive. Here the CDR3 reads CASSFLQGVEQYF. Written as DNA, the CDR3 is TGTGCCAGCAGTTTTTTACAGGGGGTTGAGCAGTACTTC.